The 10 T cell receptor beta chains given below trace back to one sample, sequenced in a study of shared T cell receptors in the human thymus. Here immunoSEQ multiplex PCR was the method, and the copy in TCRdb shows in-frame clones only, minus some. This table holds approximately 760,000 clones, approximately 85% found once. These data were also reused for a study on human thymus T cells.

Sequenced input: thymocytes. These receptor sequences come from a girl under two years old with a congenital heart defect.

About this clone itself: Sequence at one end of the junction differs from germline and may be a read error. For the CDR3, the DNA is TGTGCCAGCAGAGAAGGACACCTCCCGTCCACGTTGTTTTTT. It codes for CASREGHLPSTLFF. The chain couples TRBV6-1 to TRBJ1-4; a possible D gene is TRBD1 (5 bases). The CDR3 loop spans 14 amino acids. Germline values: CDR1 MNHNS, CDR2 SASEGT.

This chain connects TRBV12-5 to TRBJ2-3; tentatively, D is TRBD1 (5 bases). This CDR3 has 15 amino acids. The V and J ends lost 2 bases and 0 bases respectively, with 9 bases between them. The germline V gene encodes CDR1 LGHNT and CDR2 FRNRAP. The CDR3 protein is CASGLTTASTDTQYF. The DNA of the CDR3 is TGTGCTAGTGGTTTGACGACAGCTAGCACAGATACGCAGTATTTT.

This clone was counted once. This same CDR3 is encoded by further DNA sequences in the sample. The gene calls are TRBV20-1 and TRBJ1-2, with D uncertain. Germline loops: CDR1 DFQATT, CDR2 SNEGSKA (reference sequence). Trimming removed 3 bases at V and 8 bases at J, with 4 bases between. The CDR3 runs 9 residues. CDR3: CSASRGYTF. Here the CDR3 DNA reads TGCAGTGCTAGTCGGGGCTACACCTTC.

The chain joins TRBV27 to TRBJ1-5, with TRBD1 matching over 8 bases. The length of the CDR3 is 17 residues. The germline gives CDR1 MNHEY, CDR2 SMNVEV (reference sequence). V lost 2 bases and J lost 3; bases outside the gene matches: 9. CDR3: CASSLGFRGQVNQPQHF. In DNA form, the CDR3 reads TGTGCCAGCAGTTTAGGCTTTCGGGGACAGGTCAATCAGCCCCAGCATTTT.

The chain links TRBV27 to TRBJ2-5; TRBD2 agrees at 7 bases. This CDR3 region has 16 residues. V lost 2 bases, J lost 0 bases, and 6 bases stayed unmatched. The V gene's germline CDR1 is MNHEY and CDR2 SMNVEV (reference sequence). The CDR3 region is CASSLRSSGYQETQYF. The CDR3 DNA is TGTGCCAGCAGTTTACGGTCTAGCGGTTACCAAGAGACCCAGTACTTC.

The chain uses TRBV4-2 and TRBJ2-3, with 10 nucleotides matching TRBD2. Germline V lookup: CDR1 LGHNA, CDR2 YNFKEQ. This CDR3 has 20 amino acids. Unmatched junction bases numbered 20, after V lost 4 bases and J lost 4 bases. The DNA of the CDR3 is TGTGCCAGCAGCCTCCTCCAGCGGGGGGGCCGGGGCATGGAGTCAGATACGCAGTATTTT. It translates to CASSLLQRGGRGMESDTQYF.

This sequence joins TRBV6-1 and TRBJ1-1; 7 nucleotides match TRBD1. The ends lost 6 bases at V and 1 base at J; junction bases unmatched: 5. Germline V gives CDR1 MNHNS, CDR2 SASEGT. The CDR3 is 14 amino acids. The CDR3 protein is CASSPGQRNTEAFF. In nucleotides, the CDR3 is TGTGCCAGCAGCCCGGGACAGAGGAACACTGAAGCTTTCTTT.

The V and J genes are TRBV5-1 and TRBJ1-2; D perhaps matches TRBD1 (6 bases). CDR3 length: 17 amino acids. Deletions cut 3 bases from V and 1 base from J, with 19 bases between. In germline, CDR1 is SGHRS, CDR2 YFSETQ. The CDR3 region is CASSYRDTHTNNYGYTF. CDR3 nucleotide sequence: TGCGCCAGCAGCTACCGGGACACACACACCAATAACTATGGCTACACCTTC.

The table lists this clone with a few counts. The V call is TRBV7-8, the J call TRBJ1-2; D possibly corresponds to TRBD1 (5 bases). The CDR3 runs to 15 residues. Trimming took 2 bases from V and 2 from J, leaving 12 bases between them. Germline V CDR1 and CDR2: SGHVS, FQNEAQ. The CDR3 bases are TGTGCCAGCAGCTTACAGGGCCGGACAAACTATGGCTACACCTTC. Translation gives CASSLQGRTNYGYTF. The full variable domain, its missing parts supplied by reference TRBV7-8 and TRBJ1-2, is GAGVSQSPRYKVAKRGQDVALRCDPISGHVSLFWYQQALGQGPEFLTYFQNEAQLDKSGLPSDRFFAERPEGSVSTLKIQRTQQEDSAVYLCASSLQGRTNYGYTFGSGTRLTVV.

This clone was recorded only once. This chain joins TRBV7-2 and TRBJ2-7; 9 nucleotides agree with TRBD1. CDR1 and CDR2 from the germline V gene are SGHTA and FQGNSA. The CDR3 loop spans 15 amino acids. The ends lost 4 bases at V and 2 bases at J; junction bases unmatched: 6. The CDR3 nucleotides read TGTGCCAGCAGCTCCTCGGGACAGGGTCCCTACGAGCAGTACTTC. It is translated as CASSSSGQGPYEQYF. Variable domain in full (rest from reference TRBV7-2 and TRBJ2-7): GAGVSQSPSNKVTEKGKDVELRCDPISGHTALYWYRQSLGQGLEFLIYFQGNSAPDKSGLPSDRFSAERTGGSVSTLTIQRTQQEDSAVYLCASSSSGQGPYEQYFGPGTRLTVT.